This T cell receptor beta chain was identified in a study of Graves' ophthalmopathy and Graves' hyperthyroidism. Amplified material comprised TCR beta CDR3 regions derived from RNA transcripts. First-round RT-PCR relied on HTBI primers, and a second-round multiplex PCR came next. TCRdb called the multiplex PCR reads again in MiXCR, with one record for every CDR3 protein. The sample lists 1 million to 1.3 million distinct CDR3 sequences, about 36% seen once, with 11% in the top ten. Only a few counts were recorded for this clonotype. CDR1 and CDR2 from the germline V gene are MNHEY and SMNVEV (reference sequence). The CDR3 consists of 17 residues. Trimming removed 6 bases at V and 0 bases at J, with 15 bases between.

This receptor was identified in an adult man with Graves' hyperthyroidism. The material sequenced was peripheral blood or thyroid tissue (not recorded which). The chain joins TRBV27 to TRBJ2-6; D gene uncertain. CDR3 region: CASRGFRTGSGANVLTF. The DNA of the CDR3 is TGTGCCAGCAGGGGGTTTAGAACCGGCTCTGGGGCCAACGTCCTGACTTTC.